This T cell receptor (beta chain) was captured by sequencing in a study of cytomegalovirus exposure and HLA in healthy donors. With regard to this clone: Its antigen is unidentified.

The PCR had 60 Vbeta and 13 Jbeta primers. Sequencing was performed with immunoSEQ multiplex PCR; in TCRdb, only in-frame clones are kept and a portion is missing. The repertoire holds roughly 100,000 clones, with 60% to 70% as singletons. This CDR3 is built from 13 residues. The germline V gene encodes CDR1 MNHEY and CDR2 SMNVEV (reference sequence). V lost 2 bases, J lost 8 bases, and 12 bases lay in between. Overall study results and limits: In a later analysis, V- and J-gene trimming of beta chains associated with a DCLRE1C missense variant, replicated independently. Immune exposure was documented only through CMV serostatus.

The chain couples TRBV27 to TRBJ1-1; weak D call: TRBD1 (5 bases). This clonotype was obtained from a woman between 45 and 60 years old in good health and CMV-seronegative. The specimen sequenced was PBMCs. CDR3: CASSLVGRGEAFF. CDR3 bases: TGTGCCAGCAGTTTAGTCGGACGGGGGGAAGCTTTCTTT.